This TCR beta chain is drawn from a study of T cells in Graves' hyperthyroidism and ophthalmopathy. Broader study findings: Also found in blood were most expanded thyroid clonotypes above 0.001. Patients with ophthalmopathy were separated from those with stable hyperthyroidism by a 13 V-J model.

Remarks on this clonotype: Its cognate antigen is unknown.

Hyperthyroidism patients were newly diagnosed, had disease duration under 2 months, and were aged 18 to 65 years. Diagnostic assessment was based on clinical symptoms, serum thyroxine and TRAb, thyroid ultrasound and orbital computed tomography. Researchers amplified the TCR beta CDR3 regions from RNA transcripts. An initial round of RT-PCR targeting the TCR CDR3 relied on the HTBI primer set. TCRdb reprocessed the multiplex PCR reads via MiXCR and lists one record per CDR3 protein. The sample lists about 580,000 distinct CDR3 sequences; 35% to 55% were seen once. The CDR3 spans 11 residues. V was clipped by 8 bases and J by 6 bases, with 11 bases between them. Germline V CDR1 and CDR2: SQVTM, ANQGSEA.

The clonotype was recovered from a woman aged 18-29 years with Graves' hyperthyroidism. Sequencing was carried out using peripheral blood or thyroid tissue (not recorded which). V is TRBV29-1 and J is TRBJ1-5, with D unresolved. The chain's CDR3 is CSFSSGQPQHF. The DNA of the CDR3 is TGCAGCTTTTCATCTGGTCAGCCCCAGCATTTT.